The source of this T cell receptor beta chain is a study of OX40 agonist ivuxolimab in advanced cancers. At the level of the study: Ivuxolimab, an agonistic anti-OX40 (CD134) antibody, was given to patients.

This clone showed up just a few times. The germline V gene has CDR1 SGHNT and CDR2 YENEEA. The V and J ends lost 8 bases and 0 bases, in that order; junction bases with no gene match: 5. The CDR3 length is 14 residues. Here immunoSEQ multiplex PCR was the method, and the copy in TCRdb shows in-frame clones only, minus some. The repertoire holds roughly 56,000 clones, with 86% as singletons. The V call is TRBV11-3, the J call TRBJ2-7, with 9 bases fitting TRBD2. The clonotype was recovered from an adult with an advanced solid tumor such as melanoma, head and neck, liver or kidney cancer. This specimen consisted of CD4+ or CD8+ T cells sorted from blood, obtained in a trial of the OX40 agonist ivuxolimab. Here the CDR3 DNA reads TGTGCCAGCTGCAGCGGGGGGAGCTCCTACGAGCAGTACTTC. Translation: CASCSGGSSYEQYF.